This record covers a single T cell receptor (beta chain). Its antigen is still unknown. Terminally differentiated effector memory CD45RA+ cells were excluded by CCR7 positive selection of CD45RO-negative cells. Investigators spread the genomic DNA of each subset evenly over several immunoSEQ plates. An approximately 180 ng quantity of DNA, tens of thousands of T cell genomes, went into the sorted-subset replicate PCRs. Data came from immunoSEQ multiplex PCR; TCRdb stores just in-frame clones and leaves some out. This sample yields approximately 2,200,000 clones, of which 93% are seen a single time; around 1.7% belongs to the top ten. This entry belongs to a study of shared clonotypes between healthy human individuals. General observations from the study: Naive subsets typically showed greater estimated richness than memory subsets.

V was cut by 4 bases and J by 5 bases, with 15 bases left in between. Germline-derived CDR1 and CDR2 are LNHNV and YYDKDF (reference sequence). This CDR3 is 15 amino acids long. J is TRBJ1-5 and V is TRBV15; D unresolved. Sequences were obtained from naive CD8+ T cells from PBMCs. The source is a man aged 18 to 29 in good health. Some clones in this sample may be carry-over from other donors' samples. The CDR3: CATSIKGLVYQPQHF. The DNA for the CDR3 is TGTGCCACCAGCATAAAAGGGCTTGTATATCAGCCCCAGCATTTT.